This passage covers 19 T cell receptor beta chains from one sample sequenced in a study of T cell repertoires in cytomegalovirus infection. TCRdb recomputed calls from the reads with MiXCR, one row per CDR3 protein. Among a few hundred thousand distinct CDR3 sequences listed, just under 25% were seen once. These TCRs' antigens remain unknown. The starting material was cultured PBMCs, obtained from culture after CMV antigen stimulation. All receptors come from a human donor in good health (CMV status not recorded). Some clones in this sample may be carry-over from other donors' samples.

This clonotype was counted between two and nine times. The chain is built from TRBV18 and TRBJ1-1; D is ambiguous. Per the germline V gene, CDR1 is KGHSH and CDR2 is LQKENI. The CDR3 covers 13 residues. Trimming took off 6 bases at V and 3 bases at J, with 11 bases between the two ends. CDR3 in DNA: TGTGCCAGCTCCCGACAAAGGGACACTGAAGCTTTCTTT. Its translation is CASSRQRDTEAFF. The whole variable domain, remainder taken from reference TRBV18 and TRBJ1-1, is NAGVMQNPRHLVRRRGQEARLRCSPMKGHSHVYWYRQLPEEGLKFMVYLQKENIIDESGMPKERFSAEFPKEGPSILRIQQVVRGDSAAYFCASSRQRDTEAFFGQGTRLTVV.

J is TRBJ2-2 and V is TRBV2; D gene uncertain. Germline V gene lookup returns CDR1 SNHLY and CDR2 FYNNEI. This CDR3 has 14 residues. Trimming shortened V by 6 bases and J by 3 bases, and 11 bases separated the two germline ends. The CDR3 coding sequence is TGTGCCAGCAGGGAGATGGTGTACACCGGGGAGCTGTTTTTT. This translates into CASREMVYTGELFF.

The chain employs TRBV7-8 and TRBJ2-5; D unresolved. The CDR3 covers 12 residues. Trimming removed 6 bases from V and 9 bases from J, with 14 bases in between. The germline gives CDR1 SGHVS, CDR2 FQNEAQ. CDR3 region: CASSGPPGAQYF. Here the CDR3 DNA reads TGTGCCAGCAGTGGGCCCCCTGGAGCCCAGTACTTC. The full variable domain, its missing parts supplied by reference TRBV7-8 and TRBJ2-5, is GAGVSQSPRYKVAKRGQDVALRCDPISGHVSLFWYQQALGQGPEFLTYFQNEAQLDKSGLPSDRFFAERPEGSVSTLKIQRTQQEDSAVYLCASSGPPGAQYFGPGTRLLVL.

CDR3 DNA sequence: TGTGCCAGTAGCTTATTATCCGGGAGCGGGGAGCTGTTTTTT. Protein: CASSLLSGSGELFF. The chain is built from TRBV19 and TRBJ2-2; possible D gene TRBD2, 6 bases. The V end was cut by 6 bases, the J end by 7 bases, with 15 bases between. CDR1 LNHDA and CDR2 SQIVND come from the germline V gene (reference sequence). This CDR3 contains 14 residues.

The J gene is TRBJ1-6, the V gene TRBV20-1; D might be TRBD1 (5 bases). The CDR3 runs to 15 residues. CDR1 and CDR2 from the germline V gene are DFQATT and SNEGSKA (reference sequence). The V gene lost 3 bases and the J gene lost 1 base, with 10 bases spanning the gap. CDR3 region: CSASPGGSYNSPLHF. The DNA of the CDR3 is TGCAGTGCTAGCCCGGGGGGATCCTATAATTCACCCCTCCACTTT.

This clonotype was observed many times. CDR3 in amino acids: CASSWGPKNSPLHF. Here the CDR3 DNA reads TGTGCCAGCAGCTGGGGACCAAAGAATTCACCCCTCCACTTT. V gene TRBV7-2 combines with J gene TRBJ1-6; D possibly corresponds to TRBD1 (5 bases). The CDR3 runs to 14 residues. Trimming shortened V by 4 bases and J by 7 bases, and 11 bases separated the two germline ends. CDR1 SGHTA and CDR2 FQGNSA come from the germline V gene.

This clonotype showed up many times. The chain uses TRBV12-3 or TRBV12-4 and TRBJ2-2; 7 nucleotides line up with TRBD1. The CDR3 covers 17 residues. J was trimmed by 1 base and V by 5 bases; bases with no gene match: 10. This CDR3 reads CASSPWTGVVNTGELFF. DNA of the CDR3: TGTGCCAGCAGTCCCTGGACAGGAGTGGTGAACACCGGGGAGCTGTTTTTT.

This clonotype was recorded a few times. The CDR3 sequence: CASSPLGAGAAYEQYV. For the CDR3, the DNA is TGTGCCAGCAGTCCCCTCGGTGCGGGAGCCGCCTACGAGCAGTACGTC. The V and J genes are TRBV27 and TRBJ2-7; 7 nucleotides match TRBD2. V dropped 5 bases and J dropped 2; count of bases not matched to a gene: 12. CDR3 size: 16 residues. CDR1 is MNHEY, CDR2 SMNVEV, per germline (reference sequence).

The chain has TRBV28 and TRBJ1-1, with TRBD1 identical over 7 bases. The germline gives CDR1 MDHEN, CDR2 SYDVKM. CDR3 size: 14 residues. V was pared by 6 bases and J by 6 bases, with 10 bases of the junction left unmatched. CDR3 region: CASRGDSWDAEAFF. The CDR3, as DNA: TGTGCCAGCAGGGGGGACAGTTGGGACGCTGAAGCTTTCTTT.

V usage is TRBV4-1 and J usage is TRBJ2-3; 9 bases are shared with TRBD1. The CDR3 consists of 16 residues. CDR1 and CDR2 from the germline V gene are MGHRA and YSYEKL. With V trimmed by 3 bases and J by 3 bases, 7 bases remained unmatched. The CDR3 DNA follows: TGCGCCAGCAGCCAGGCTCACAGGGGGCGAACAGATACGCAGTATTTT. Translation: CASSQAHRGRTDTQYF.

This clonotype was seen only a few times. The CDR3 sequence: CASSQLLAGVETDTQYF. The CDR3 nucleotides read TGCGCCAGCAGCCAACTACTAGCGGGAGTAGAGACAGATACGCAGTATTTT. The V gene is TRBV4-1, the J gene TRBJ2-3; 11 positions match TRBD2. V was clipped by 2 bases and J by 3 bases; unmatched bases: 7. Looked up from germline, CDR1 is MGHRA and CDR2 is YSYEKL. CDR3 length: 17 amino acids.

V gene TRBV7-9 combines with J gene TRBJ1-6; possible D gene TRBD1, 6 bases. V lost 5 bases and J 7 bases, leaving 21 bases between the germline ends. The length of the CDR3 is 17 residues. CDR1 and CDR2 (germline): SEHNR, FQNEAQ (reference sequence). CDR3 in amino acids: CASSIGSPQGGNSPLHF. The DNA of the CDR3 is TGTGCCAGCAGCATAGGGTCCCCACAGGGAGGAAATTCACCCCTCCACTTT.

This clonotype was seen a handful of times. The chain couples TRBV11-2 to TRBJ2-1; D is uncertain. In germline, CDR1 is SGHAT, CDR2 FQNNGV. The CDR3 is made up of 12 amino acids. The ends were cut back, 1 base at V and 8 bases at J, with 6 bases in the middle. The CDR3 loop is CASSLARHEQFF. The CDR3 DNA reads TGTGCCAGCAGCTTAGCCCGCCATGAGCAGTTCTTC.

This clonotype was seen repeatedly, ten times or more. This sequence joins TRBV7-6 and TRBJ2-5, with D possibly being TRBD1 or TRBD2 (5 bases each). Germline assignment: CDR1 SGHVS and CDR2 FNYEAQ. The CDR3 loop spans 16 amino acids. The ends were cut back, 2 bases at V and 5 bases at J, with 18 bases in the middle. The chain's CDR3 is CASSLRRDLTVETQYF. CDR3 DNA: TGTGCCAGCAGCTTACGCCGGGACCTCACGGTGGAGACCCAGTACTTC.

This chain connects TRBV4-2 to TRBJ2-7, with TRBD1 matching over 11 bases. V lost 3 bases to trimming and J lost 3 bases; unmatched junction nucleotides: 4. The germline V gene has CDR1 LGHNA and CDR2 YNFKEQ. This CDR3 contains 15 residues. CDR3: CASSHPGQGVYEQYF. The CDR3, as DNA: TGTGCCAGCAGCCATCCGGGACAGGGGGTCTACGAGCAGTACTTC.

For this clonotype: The germline gene is not matched at one end of the junction; a read error may be the cause. The V call is TRBV7-2, the J call TRBJ1-1, with a tentative D call TRBD1 (6 bases). The CDR3 runs 16 residues. From germline, CDR1 is SGHTA and CDR2 FQGNSA. CDR3 sequence: CACSAREGTQGPEAFF. As DNA, the CDR3 is TGTGCCTGCAGCGCTCGTGAAGGGACACAAGGCCCTGAAGCTTTCTTT.

This clonotype was counted once. V usage is TRBV4-3 and J usage is TRBJ2-2, with D uncertain. The CDR3 loop spans 15 amino acids. In germline, CDR1 is LGHNA, CDR2 YSLEER. V was cut by 0 bases and J by 8 bases, with 13 bases left in between. The CDR3 reads CASSQDSTVLGELFF. The CDR3, as DNA: TGCGCCAGCAGCCAAGATTCAACGGTTTTGGGGGAGCTGTTTTTT.

This clonotype was detected only a few times. This chain connects TRBV7-2 to TRBJ2-2; TRBD1 aligns across 9 bases. CDR3 size: 16 residues. CDR1 is SGHTA, CDR2 FQGNSA, per germline. Trimming cost V 5 bases and J 1 base; bases outside gene matches: 5. The CDR3 protein is CASSPEGQGNTGELFF. The CDR3 nucleotides read TGTGCCAGCAGCCCAGAGGGACAGGGGAACACCGGGGAGCTGTTTTTT.

The CDR3 DNA follows: TGTGCCACCAGTGGCGGACTAGCGGAAAGCTCCTACAATGAGCAGTTCTTC. Its protein is CATSGGLAESSYNEQFF. The chain recombines TRBV24-1 with TRBJ2-1, with 10 positions matching TRBD2. This CDR3 has 17 residues. Trimming at V came to 5 bases and at J to 0 bases, leaving 6 bases not matched to a gene. Germline V gives CDR1 KGHDR, CDR2 SFDVKD.